This T cell receptor beta chain originates from a study of cytomegalovirus exposure and HLA in healthy donors. Comments on this clone: The target antigen is unknown.

PCR involved 60 Vbeta and 13 Jbeta primers. Clones were read by immunoSEQ multiplex PCR, and TCRdb kept only the in-frame ones, dropping some. The sample lists tens of thousands of clones, roughly 80% seen once, with approximately 5.4% in the top ten. The V and J ends lost 5 bases and 1 base respectively, with 18 bases between them. From germline, CDR1 is SGHVS and CDR2 FQNEAQ. The CDR3 has 17 amino acids. Regarding the study as a whole: The study dropped some indistinguishable V segments, TRBV6-2 and TRBV6-3 among them. At a 0.05 false discovery rate, a later analysis found some 18,000 TCR beta sequences to be associated with HLA alleles.

The sequence derives from a male donor in good health and CMV-seropositive. This chain joins TRBV7-8 and TRBJ1-5; D ambiguous. The sequenced material came from PBMCs. CDR3 nucleotides: TGTGCCAGCAGCGTAACTACTTCGGGGTTAAGCAATCAGCCCCAGCATTTT. This codes for CASSVTTSGLSNQPQHF.